The T cell receptor beta chain described here comes from a study of post-analysis software for immune sequencing data (dated by TCRdb to about 2015). For the wider study: Recorded disease courses included relapsing-remitting, secondary progressive and progressive-relapsing multiple sclerosis, with some patients lacking subtype annotation. A subset of samples was prepared in parallel using single-end sample barcoding, then pooled and co-amplified after Illumina adapter ligation. The patient repertoires were set against about eleven previously published healthy control repertoires from donors whose ages ranged from roughly 6 to 27 years. What the study reported, not specific to this receptor: Compared with controls, multiple sclerosis patients had significantly lower normalized Chao1 diversity, a finding suggesting substantial peripheral T-cell clonal expansion. Significantly higher frequencies in patients than in controls were found for roughly 5 TRBV segments, including TRBV5-6, TRBV5-1 and TRBV20-1. Strong co-clustering of samples prepared in the same batch was shown by direct clustering with F measure, prompting a batch-effect correction. The control group was slightly older than the multiple sclerosis patient group.

Library creation used PCR. The instrument given in TCRdb is Illumina HiSeq 2500. Unique molecular identifiers were incorporated into TCR beta cDNA libraries to reduce PCR and sequencing biases. Every 1 to 10 million input T cells yielded around 500,000 cDNA molecules, meaning each molecule approximated one T cell. The same protocol used for the earlier healthy control dataset was applied to prepare and sequence the patient libraries. Samples belonging to the same batch were prepared together, multiplexed and sequenced on a shared HiSeq lane. Under the source paper's analysis protocol: Raw barcoded reads were processed with MIGEC, discarding single-read molecular identifier groups before consensus assembly and CDR3 extraction. Clonotype tables were post-analysed with VDJtools, and diversity was normalized by down-sampling all datasets to the smallest sample size. In repertoire overlap clustering, CDR3 amino acid sequences, but not nucleotide sequences, were matched to correct batch-related cross-sample contamination. TCRdb reprocessed the public reads (quality trimming at Q25 with fastp, clone calling with MiXCR) and kept in-frame beta chains. CDR3 protein sequences are deduplicated, and each keeps its most common genes and DNA. TCRdb's processing, not the authors' own work, is the source of the V and J calls. The sample table contains 700,000 to 800,000 distinct CDR3 sequences; only one count was recorded for roughly 27% of them. The ten biggest clones cover 0.55% to 0.65% of the sample.

CDR1 SGHTA and CDR2 FQGNSA are derived from the germline V gene. The CDR3 covers 14 residues, taking in both the cysteine and the phenylalanine. Only CDR3 DNA is held: 42 bases, read in frame from base 1. To demonstrate the VDJtools post-analysis software, the study profiled TCR beta repertoires from the peripheral blood of 13 young patients with multiple sclerosis. The multiple sclerosis patients were children and adolescents between roughly 6 and 16 years of age. As concerns this clonotype: The antigen it binds to is not known. Base quality data are lacking; no much larger clone is found one base away.

The chain is assembled from TRBV7-2 and TRBJ2-5; the D region is possibly TRBD1 or TRBD2, each matching across 5 bases. Matching the DNA end better, TRBJ2-7 makes the J call doubtful. The sequenced material came from blood. The sequence was obtained from a girl aged 10-17 years with multiple sclerosis. The DNA sequence is TGTGCCAGCAGCCAGTTGGGGACCCCCCTCGAGCAGTACTTC. Protein translation: CASSQLGTPLEQYF.